A single sample is the source of the 10 T cell receptor beta chains below, sequenced in a study of a mutant IDH1 vaccine in newly diagnosed glioma. TCRdb's table, derived via immunoSEQ multiplex PCR, lists solely in-frame clones and lacks some. The data hold tens of thousands of clones, with 60% to 85% observed a single time. The time point here: baseline, week 1 (first vaccination visit). Treatment in this sample: pre-vaccination baseline after standard-of-care therapy. The sequenced sample was peripheral blood mononuclear cells (PBMCs), obtained from a glioma patient treated with radiotherapy, temozolomide or both. The receptors originated from a man aged 45 to 65 with glioma. Some clones in this sample may be carry-over from other donors' samples.

V is TRBV13 and J is TRBJ2-3, with unresolved D. The CDR3 spans 14 residues. V was shortened by 0 bases and J by 0 bases, with 4 bases between the two germline ends. Per germline, CDR1 PRHDT and CDR2 FYEKMQ (reference sequence). The DNA for the CDR3 is TGTGCCAGCAGCTTAGGAGGAAGCACAGATACGCAGTATTTT. Its protein product is CASSLGGSTDTQYF.

This chain links TRBV4-1 with TRBJ2-3; 11 bases match TRBD2. The V gene's germline CDR1 is MGHRA and CDR2 YSYEKL. The ends lost 2 bases at V and 5 bases at J; junction bases unmatched: 6. The CDR3 covers 16 residues. In DNA, the CDR3 is TGCGCCAGCAGCCAAACGGGACTAGCGGTATTAGATACGCAGTATTTT. The encoded protein is CASSQTGLAVLDTQYF.

This sequence joins TRBV6-1 and TRBJ1-4; D is possibly TRBD1 (5 bases). CDR3 length: 15 residues. Between the trimmed V and J ends, which lost 7 bases and 8 bases, there was a span of 20 bases. Germline V gene data show CDR1 as MNHNS and CDR2 as SASEGT. CDR3 protein: CASILGGGTGEKLFF. DNA for the CDR3: TGTGCCAGCATTCTCGGGGGTGGTACAGGAGAAAAACTGTTTTTT.

This CDR3 is CASSIDRVSTGELFF. The DNA for the CDR3 is TGTGCCAGTAGTATAGACAGGGTGAGCACCGGGGAGCTGTTTTTT. The chain joins TRBV19 to TRBJ2-2; maybe TRBD1 (5 bases). The CDR3 has 15 amino acids. The V gene's germline CDR1 is LNHDA and CDR2 SQIVND (reference sequence). Trimming took off 0 bases at V and 4 bases at J, with 9 bases between the two ends.

The gene calls are TRBV7-2 and TRBJ2-7; TRBD2 agrees at 9 bases. Trimming took 5 bases from V and 3 from J; bases not matched to a gene: 5. Germline lookup yields CDR1 SGHTA and CDR2 FQGNSA. The CDR3 consists of 14 residues. CDR3 residues: CASSPGLANYEQYF. The CDR3 region has the DNA TGTGCCAGCAGCCCGGGACTAGCAAACTACGAGCAGTACTTC.

The rearrangement joins TRBV14 to TRBJ2-1, with 10 bases matching TRBD2. The V gene end was trimmed by 3 bases and the J gene end by 10 bases; junction bases not matched to a gene: 18. The germline V gene has CDR1 SGHDN and CDR2 FVKESK. CDR3 size: 18 residues. The CDR3 sequence: CASSHHGASGSNEAEQFF. In nucleotides, the CDR3 is TGTGCCAGCAGCCATCACGGGGCTAGCGGGAGTAATGAGGCCGAGCAGTTCTTC.

The sample holds a few counts of this clone. The V gene is TRBV6-1, the J gene TRBJ2-5; D is uncertain. Looked up from germline, CDR1 is MNHNS and CDR2 is SASEGT. This CDR3 contains 13 residues. V was pared by 0 bases and J by 5 bases, with 7 bases between. CDR3 in DNA: TGTGCCAGCAGTGAAGCCGGCGCTGAGACCCAGTACTTC. This encodes CASSEAGAETQYF.

The chain uses TRBV5-4 and TRBJ1-3; 7 nucleotides align to TRBD1. Germline lookup yields CDR1 SGHNT and CDR2 YYREEE (reference sequence). V lost 0 bases to trimming and J lost 2 bases; unmatched junction nucleotides: 2. This CDR3 is 15 amino acids long. Here the CDR3 reads CASSLDRGAGNTIYF. CDR3 DNA: TGTGCCAGCAGCTTGGACAGGGGCGCTGGAAACACCATATATTTT.

V and J are TRBV14 and TRBJ2-7; TRBD1 aligns across 8 bases. Germline V lookup: CDR1 SGHDN, CDR2 FVKESK. With 3 bases clipped from V and 2 bases from J, the junction kept 6 bases outside the gene matches. The CDR3 sequence is 15 residues long. The CDR3 nucleotides are TGTGCCAGCAGCCATTCCGGGGACAGGCCCTACGAGCAGTACTTC. This gives the protein CASSHSGDRPYEQYF. Filled out from reference TRBV14 and TRBJ2-7, the complete variable domain reads EAGVTQFPSHSVIEKGQTVTLRCDPISGHDNLYWYRRVMGKEIKFLLHFVKESKQDESGMPNNRFLAERTGGTYSTLKVQPAELEDSGVYFCASSHSGDRPYEQYFGPGTRLTVT.

The rearrangement joins TRBV6-6 to TRBJ1-2; no clear D. Trimming removed 11 bases at V and 8 bases at J, with 21 bases between. CDR3 length equals 13 residues. The V gene's germline CDR1 is MNHNY and CDR2 SVGAGI (reference sequence). The CDR3 coding sequence is TGTGCCGCCGTTGAACCCGCGCCTGGAGGCTACACCTTC. Its protein is CAAVEPAPGGYTF.